One sample yielded the 18 T cell receptor beta chains listed below, sequenced in a study of T cell clonotyping in hematopoietic cell transplantation. The method was immunoSEQ multiplex PCR; TCRdb's version includes in-frame clones alone and lacks a portion of them. The repertoire holds about 41,000 clones, with 95% as singletons. Sequences were obtained from peripheral blood mononuclear cells. These receptor sequences come from a man aged 25-40 years in good health. Some clones in this sample may be carry-over from other donors' samples.

The chain joins TRBV6-4 to TRBJ2-1; TRBD1 matches at 7 bases. Per the germline V gene, CDR1 is MRHNA and CDR2 is SNTAGT. V was clipped by 8 bases and J by 5 bases; unmatched bases: 9. CDR3 size: 14 residues. The CDR3 sequence is CASVWGTDHNEQFF. Written as DNA, the CDR3 is TGTGCCAGCGTTTGGGGGACAGACCACAATGAGCAGTTCTTC.

The genes are TRBV9 and TRBJ2-5; D not resolved. Trimming took off 3 bases at V and 3 bases at J, with 6 bases between the two ends. In germline, CDR1 is SGDLS, CDR2 YYNGEE. The CDR3 extends over 12 amino acids. CDR3 coding DNA: TGTGCCAGCAGCGAATCAGAAGAGACCCAGTACTTC. Protein product: CASSESEETQYF.

The rearrangement links TRBV7-2 to TRBJ1-1, with 10 bases fitting TRBD1. There are 17 residues in the CDR3. Germline V gene lookup returns CDR1 SGHTA and CDR2 FQGNSA. The V gene end was trimmed by 2 bases and the J gene end by 6 bases; junction bases not matched to a gene: 12. This CDR3 reads CASSLTAPGQGIPEAFF. The CDR3 DNA reads TGTGCCAGCAGCTTAACAGCCCCGGGACAGGGGATCCCTGAAGCTTTCTTT.

This clone was seen a single time. The chain links TRBV20-1 to TRBJ2-7; D is unclear. Germline V lookup: CDR1 DFQATT, CDR2 SNEGSKA (reference sequence). The ends were cut back, 6 bases at V and 6 bases at J, with 12 bases in the middle. The CDR3 is 11 amino acids. The CDR3 protein is CSAPVRGEQYF. The CDR3 DNA follows: TGCAGTGCCCCAGTTAGAGGCGAGCAGTACTTC.

This chain links TRBV19 with TRBJ1-1, with D possibly matching TRBD1 (6 bases). The CDR3 covers 14 residues. Germline-derived CDR1 and CDR2 are LNHDA and SQIVND (reference sequence). Deletions cut 3 bases from V and 5 bases from J, with 13 bases between. The CDR3 loop is CASSITGIFTEAFF. The CDR3 nucleotides are TGTGCCAGTAGTATCACAGGGATATTTACTGAAGCTTTCTTT.

This clone was seen a handful of times. The chain recombines TRBV20-1 with TRBJ1-2; D is unresolved. Trimming left V 3 bases short and J 6 bases short, with 2 bases between. Germline V gene data show CDR1 as DFQATT and CDR2 as SNEGSKA (reference sequence). The CDR3 has 9 amino acids. Here the CDR3 reads CSASNGYTF. CDR3 coding DNA: TGCAGTGCTAGTAATGGCTACACCTTC.

The J gene is TRBJ2-7, the V gene TRBV7-9, with 10 nucleotides matching TRBD2. The CDR3 loop spans 15 amino acids. The V and J ends lost 5 bases and 1 base, in that order; junction bases with no gene match: 5. Germline CDR1 is SEHNR and CDR2 is FQNEAQ (reference sequence). CDR3 bases: TGTGCCAGCAGCGCTATACTAGCGGGATCCTACGAGCAGTACTTC. This translates into CASSAILAGSYEQYF.

This sequence joins TRBV5-6 and TRBJ2-2; no clear D. CDR3 size: 13 residues. Trimming pared 4 bases from V and 1 base from J, leaving 5 bases between. The V gene's germline CDR1 is SGHDT and CDR2 YYEEEE. CDR3 region: CASSRGNTGELFF. DNA for the CDR3: TGTGCCAGCAGCCGCGGGAACACCGGGGAGCTGTTTTTT.

V is TRBV11-2 and J is TRBJ1-2; perhaps TRBD1 as D (5 bases). This CDR3 has 13 residues. Germline loops: CDR1 SGHAT, CDR2 FQNNGV. V lost 0 bases and J lost 10, with 12 bases in between. Written as DNA, the CDR3 is TGTGCCAGCAGCTTAGATCAGCAGGGTGACTACACCTTC. Translation: CASSLDQQGDYTF.

The chain joins TRBV7-2 to TRBJ2-3; 7 bases align to TRBD2. The CDR3 totals 14 residues. Trimming removed 2 bases from V and 1 base from J; junction bases left unmatched: 0. The germline V gene has CDR1 SGHTA and CDR2 FQGNSA. The CDR3 coding sequence is TGTGCCAGCAGCTTAACTAGCGGCACAGATACGCAGTATTTT. This translates into CASSLTSGTDTQYF. Full variable domain (outside the CDR3, taken from reference TRBV7-2 and TRBJ2-3): GAGVSQSPSNKVTEKGKDVELRCDPISGHTALYWYRQSLGQGLEFLIYFQGNSAPDKSGLPSDRFSAERTGGSVSTLTIQRTQQEDSAVYLCASSLTSGTDTQYFGPGTRLTVL.

This clone was picked up one time. The CDR3 reads CASSPTSGTPLFF. The CDR3 region has the DNA TGTGCCAGCAGTCCAACGTCCGGGACCCCCCTGTTCTTC. The rearrangement uses TRBV2 and TRBJ2-1; D could derive from TRBD1 or TRBD2 (5 bases each). The CDR3 has 13 residues. V lost 5 bases, J lost 15 bases, and 20 bases lay in between. In germline, CDR1 is SNHLY, CDR2 FYNNEI.

The V call is TRBV4-1, the J call TRBJ2-7; 13 bases map to TRBD2. Germline lookup yields CDR1 MGHRA and CDR2 YSYEKL. The trim removed 0 bases at V and 4 bases at J, leaving 12 bases unmatched. The CDR3 extends over 19 amino acids. The CDR3 DNA sequence: TGCGCCAGCAGCCAAGATCAGCTTACCGGGACTAGCGGGATATACGAGCAGTACTTC. Its protein product is CASSQDQLTGTSGIYEQYF.

The chain employs TRBV4-1 and TRBJ1-1, with D tentatively TRBD1 (5 bases). This CDR3 is built from 18 residues. The V and J ends lost 2 bases and 11 bases respectively, with 30 bases between them. CDR1 MGHRA and CDR2 YSYEKL come from the germline V gene. CDR3 in amino acids: CASSQSINTGTPGDRAFF. The CDR3, as DNA: TGCGCCAGCAGCCAATCAATTAATACCGGGACGCCGGGCGATAGGGCTTTCTTT.

This chain uses TRBV19 with TRBJ2-5; TRBD2 agrees at 10 bases. CDR3 length: 15 residues. The germline V gene encodes CDR1 LNHDA and CDR2 SQIVND (reference sequence). The V and J ends lost 5 bases and 5 bases, in that order; junction bases with no gene match: 8. The CDR3, as DNA: TGTGCCAGTAGTGTGCTAGCGGGAGAATATGAGACCCAGTACTTC. Its translation: CASSVLAGEYETQYF.

This sequence joins TRBV5-6 and TRBJ1-1; no clear D. The CDR3 is 12 amino acids. CDR1 is SGHDT, CDR2 YYEEEE, per germline. V was clipped by 1 base and J by 4 bases, with 5 bases between them. The CDR3 loop is CASSLFSTEAFF. The DNA of the CDR3 is TGTGCCAGCAGCTTGTTCAGCACTGAAGCTTTCTTT.

The genes are TRBV7-9 and TRBJ1-2; no definite D call. This CDR3 contains 12 residues. Trimming cost V 2 bases and J 6 bases, with 7 bases left between them. Germline V lookup: CDR1 SEHNR, CDR2 FQNEAQ (reference sequence). The DNA for the CDR3 is TGTGCCAGCAGCTTAACAAGGCATGGCTACACCTTC. Amino acid sequence: CASSLTRHGYTF.

The chain couples TRBV7-9 to TRBJ2-7, with a possible D match to TRBD2 (5 bases). CDR3 length: 12 amino acids. Germline V gives CDR1 SEHNR, CDR2 FQNEAQ (reference sequence). Deletions cut 1 base from V and 7 bases from J, with 8 bases between. In nucleotides, the CDR3 is TGTGCCAGCAGCTTAGGGACGGGAGAGCAGTACTTC. This gives the protein CASSLGTGEQYF.

The chain links TRBV29-1 to TRBJ2-1; no clear D gene. Trimming cost V 3 bases and J 5 bases, with 20 bases left between them. The CDR3 contains 16 residues. Germline V gene lookup returns CDR1 SQVTM and CDR2 ANQGSEA. CDR3 bases: TGCAGCGTTGAGTCCCGGTCAGGTTTTTCTAACAATGAGCAGTTCTTC. This sequence encodes CSVESRSGFSNNEQFF.